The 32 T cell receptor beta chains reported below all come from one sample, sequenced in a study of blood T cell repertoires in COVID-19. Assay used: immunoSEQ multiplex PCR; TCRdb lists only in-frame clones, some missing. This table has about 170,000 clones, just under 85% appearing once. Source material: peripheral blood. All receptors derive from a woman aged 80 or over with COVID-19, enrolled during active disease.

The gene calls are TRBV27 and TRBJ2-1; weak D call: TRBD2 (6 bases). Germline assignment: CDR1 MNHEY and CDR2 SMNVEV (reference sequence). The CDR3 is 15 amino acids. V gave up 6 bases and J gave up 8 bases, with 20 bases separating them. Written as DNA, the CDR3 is TGTGCCAGCAGATTGGTAGTTTGGGGACTTGATGAGCAGTTCTTC. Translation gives CASRLVVWGLDEQFF.

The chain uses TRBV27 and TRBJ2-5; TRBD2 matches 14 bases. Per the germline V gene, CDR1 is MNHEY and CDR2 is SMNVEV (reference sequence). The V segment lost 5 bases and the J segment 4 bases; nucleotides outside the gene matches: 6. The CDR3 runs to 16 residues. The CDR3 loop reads CASSLTSGRGPETQYF. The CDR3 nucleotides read TGTGCCAGCAGTCTGACTAGCGGGAGGGGTCCAGAGACCCAGTACTTC.

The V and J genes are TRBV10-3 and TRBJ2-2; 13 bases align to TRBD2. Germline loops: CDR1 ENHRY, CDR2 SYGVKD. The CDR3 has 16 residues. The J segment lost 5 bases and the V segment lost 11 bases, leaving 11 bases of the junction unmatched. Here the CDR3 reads CAVSGLAGPGTGELFF. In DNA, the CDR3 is TGTGCCGTCTCGGGACTAGCGGGGCCAGGGACCGGGGAGCTGTTTTTT.

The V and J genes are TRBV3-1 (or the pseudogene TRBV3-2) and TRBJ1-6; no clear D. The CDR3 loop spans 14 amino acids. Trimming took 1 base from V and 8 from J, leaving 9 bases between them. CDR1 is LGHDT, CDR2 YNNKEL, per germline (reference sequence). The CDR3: CASSQGWGDSPLHF. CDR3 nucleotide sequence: TGTGCCAGCAGCCAAGGGTGGGGAGATTCACCCCTCCACTTT.

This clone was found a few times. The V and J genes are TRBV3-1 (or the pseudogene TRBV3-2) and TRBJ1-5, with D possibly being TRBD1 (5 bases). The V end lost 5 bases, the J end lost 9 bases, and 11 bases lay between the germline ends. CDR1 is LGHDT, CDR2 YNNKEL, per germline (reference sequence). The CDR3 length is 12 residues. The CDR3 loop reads CASSSDDRPQHF. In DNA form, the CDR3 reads TGTGCCAGCAGCTCGGACGACAGGCCCCAGCATTTT.

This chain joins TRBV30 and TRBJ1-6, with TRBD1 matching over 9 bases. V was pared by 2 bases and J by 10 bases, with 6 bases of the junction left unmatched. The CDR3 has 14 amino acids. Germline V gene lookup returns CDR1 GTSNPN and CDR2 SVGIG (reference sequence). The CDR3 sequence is CAWSWTGVSSPLHF. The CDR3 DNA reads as TGTGCCTGGAGTTGGACAGGGGTGAGCTCACCCCTCCACTTT.

The CDR3 nucleotides read TGTGCCAGCACCCCGGGACAGGTCTCCTACAATGAGCAGTTCTTC. Residues: CASTPGQVSYNEQFF. This chain uses TRBV28 with TRBJ2-1, with 8 bases that match TRBD1. The trim removed 7 bases at V and 0 bases at J, leaving 5 bases unmatched. Germline V gene data show CDR1 as MDHEN and CDR2 as SYDVKM. The CDR3 extends over 15 amino acids.

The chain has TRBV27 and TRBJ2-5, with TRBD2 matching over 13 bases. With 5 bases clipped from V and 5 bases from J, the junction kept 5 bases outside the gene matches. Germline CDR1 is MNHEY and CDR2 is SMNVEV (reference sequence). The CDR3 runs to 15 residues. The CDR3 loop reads CASSPQLAGGETQYF. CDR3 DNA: TGTGCCAGCAGTCCCCAACTAGCGGGAGGGGAGACCCAGTACTTC.

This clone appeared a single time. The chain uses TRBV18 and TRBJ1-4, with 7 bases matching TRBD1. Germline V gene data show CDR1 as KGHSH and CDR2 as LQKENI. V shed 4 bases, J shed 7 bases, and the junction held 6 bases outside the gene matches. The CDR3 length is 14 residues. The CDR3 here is CASSQQGTAEKLFF. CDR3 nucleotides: TGTGCCAGCTCACAACAGGGGACGGCTGAAAAACTGTTTTTT.

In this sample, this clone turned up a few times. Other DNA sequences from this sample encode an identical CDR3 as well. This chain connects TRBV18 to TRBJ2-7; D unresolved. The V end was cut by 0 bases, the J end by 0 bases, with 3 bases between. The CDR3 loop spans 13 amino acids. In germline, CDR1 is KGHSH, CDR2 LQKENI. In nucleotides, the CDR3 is TGTGCCAGCTCACCACCCAGCTCCTACGAGCAGTACTTC. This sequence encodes CASSPPSSYEQYF.

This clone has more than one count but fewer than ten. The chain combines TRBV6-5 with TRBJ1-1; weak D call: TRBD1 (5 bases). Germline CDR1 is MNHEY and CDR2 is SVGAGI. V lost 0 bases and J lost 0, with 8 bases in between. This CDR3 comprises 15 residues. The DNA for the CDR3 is TGTGCCAGCAGTTACTCAGGGACTATGAACACTGAAGCTTTCTTT. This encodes CASSYSGTMNTEAFF.

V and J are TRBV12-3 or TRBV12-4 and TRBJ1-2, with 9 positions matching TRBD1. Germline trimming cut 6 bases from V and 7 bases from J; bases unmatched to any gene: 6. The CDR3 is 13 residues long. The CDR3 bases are TGTGCCAGCAGAAACAGGGGGCCGGTTGGCTACACCTTC. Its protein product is CASRNRGPVGYTF.

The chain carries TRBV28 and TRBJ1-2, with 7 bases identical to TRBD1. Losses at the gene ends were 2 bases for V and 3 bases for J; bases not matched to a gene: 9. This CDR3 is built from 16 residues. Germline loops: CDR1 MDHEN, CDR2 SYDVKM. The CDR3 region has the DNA TGTGCCAGCAGTTTAGTGACAGGGAGATCGGACTATGGCTACACCTTC. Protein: CASSLVTGRSDYGYTF.

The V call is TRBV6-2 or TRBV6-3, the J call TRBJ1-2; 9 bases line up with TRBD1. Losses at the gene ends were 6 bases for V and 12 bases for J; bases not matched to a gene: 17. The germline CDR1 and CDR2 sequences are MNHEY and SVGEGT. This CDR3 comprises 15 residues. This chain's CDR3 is CASSAAFGQGFINTF. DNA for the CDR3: TGTGCCAGCAGCGCAGCTTTTGGACAGGGGTTTATCAACACCTTC.

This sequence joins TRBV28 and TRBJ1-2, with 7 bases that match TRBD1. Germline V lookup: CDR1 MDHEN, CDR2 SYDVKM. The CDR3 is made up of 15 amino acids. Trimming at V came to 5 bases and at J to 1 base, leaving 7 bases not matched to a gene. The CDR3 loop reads CASSPGTALNYGYTF. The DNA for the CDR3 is TGTGCCAGCAGTCCCGGGACAGCCCTTAACTATGGCTACACCTTC.

CDR3 sequence (DNA): TGTGCCTGGAGGAACAGGGCTATGTACGAGCAGTACTTC. As protein: CAWRNRAMYEQYF. The chain is built from TRBV30 and TRBJ2-7, with D perhaps matching TRBD1 (6 bases). V lost 3 bases and J 4 bases, leaving 13 bases between the germline ends. Germline CDR1 is GTSNPN and CDR2 is SVGIG (reference sequence). This CDR3 has 13 residues.

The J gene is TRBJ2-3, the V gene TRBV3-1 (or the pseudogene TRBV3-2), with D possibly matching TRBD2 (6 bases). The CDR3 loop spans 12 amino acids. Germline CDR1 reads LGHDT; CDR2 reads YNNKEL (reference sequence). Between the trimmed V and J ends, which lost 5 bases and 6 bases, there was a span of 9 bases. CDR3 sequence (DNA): TGTGCCAGCAGCTTAGCGGTTGATACGCAGTATTTT. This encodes CASSLAVDTQYF.

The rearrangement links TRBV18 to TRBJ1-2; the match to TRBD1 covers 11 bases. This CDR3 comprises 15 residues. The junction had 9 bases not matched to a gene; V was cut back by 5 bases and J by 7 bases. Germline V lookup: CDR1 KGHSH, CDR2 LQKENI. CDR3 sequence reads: CASSGFPGTGGGYTF. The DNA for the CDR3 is TGTGCCAGCTCAGGATTCCCTGGGACAGGGGGTGGCTACACCTTC.

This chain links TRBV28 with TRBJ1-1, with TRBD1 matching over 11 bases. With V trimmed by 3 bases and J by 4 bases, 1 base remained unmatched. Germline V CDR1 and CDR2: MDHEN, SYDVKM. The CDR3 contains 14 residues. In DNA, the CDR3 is TGTGCCAGCAGTTTGGGACAGGGGGGCACTGAAGCTTTCTTT. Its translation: CASSLGQGGTEAFF.

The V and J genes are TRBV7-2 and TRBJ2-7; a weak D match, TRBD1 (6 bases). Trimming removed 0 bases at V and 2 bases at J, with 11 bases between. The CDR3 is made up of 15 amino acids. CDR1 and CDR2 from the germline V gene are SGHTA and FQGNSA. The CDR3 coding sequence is TGTGCCAGCAGCTTAGCGTGGACAGTAACCTACGAGCAGTACTTC. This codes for CASSLAWTVTYEQYF.

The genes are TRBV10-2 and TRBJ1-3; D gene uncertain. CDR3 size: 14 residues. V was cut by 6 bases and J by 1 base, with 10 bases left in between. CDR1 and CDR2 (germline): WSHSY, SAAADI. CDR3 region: CASRGLGSGNTIYF. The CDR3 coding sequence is TGCGCCAGCAGAGGACTCGGGTCTGGAAACACCATATATTTT.

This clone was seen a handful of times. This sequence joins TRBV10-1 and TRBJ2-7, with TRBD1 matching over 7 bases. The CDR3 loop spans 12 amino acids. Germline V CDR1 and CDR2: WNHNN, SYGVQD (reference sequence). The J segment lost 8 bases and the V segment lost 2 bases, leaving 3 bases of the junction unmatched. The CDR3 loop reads CASSEPGQKQYF. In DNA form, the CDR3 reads TGCGCCAGCAGTGAGCCGGGACAGAAGCAGTACTTC.

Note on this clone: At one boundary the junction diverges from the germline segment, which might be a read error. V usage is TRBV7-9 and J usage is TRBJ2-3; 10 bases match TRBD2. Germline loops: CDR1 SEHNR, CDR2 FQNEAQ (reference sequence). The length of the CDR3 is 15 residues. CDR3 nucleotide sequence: TGTGCCAGCAGCGTAGCGGGAGGTGGCACAGATACGCAGTATTTT. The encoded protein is CASSVAGGGTDTQYF. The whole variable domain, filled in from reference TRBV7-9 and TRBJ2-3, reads DTGVSQNPRHKITKRGQNVTFRCDPISEHNRLYWYRQTLGQGPEFLTYFQNEAQLEKSRLLSDRFSAERPKGSFSTLEIQRTEQGDSAMYLCASSVAGGGTDTQYFGPGTRLTVL.

CDR3 in DNA: TGCGCCAGCATCCCCGGGGGGGACCGGCCCTACGAGCAGTACTTC. Translated: CASIPGGDRPYEQYF. The V gene is TRBV5-1, the J gene TRBJ2-7; 8 positions match TRBD2. Germline-derived CDR1 and CDR2 are SGHRS and YFSETQ. J gave up 2 bases and V 6 bases, and 10 bases lay outside the gene matches. CDR3 length: 15 residues.

In DNA, the CDR3 is TGTGCCAGCAGTTACTCGGTCCCGGGAGTAACAGATACGCAGTATTTT. Its protein is CASSYSVPGVTDTQYF. V is TRBV6-5 and J is TRBJ2-3; D is perhaps TRBD2 (6 bases). The V gene lost 0 bases and the J gene lost 3 bases, with 13 bases spanning the gap. The V gene's germline CDR1 is MNHEY and CDR2 SVGAGI. The CDR3 consists of 16 residues.

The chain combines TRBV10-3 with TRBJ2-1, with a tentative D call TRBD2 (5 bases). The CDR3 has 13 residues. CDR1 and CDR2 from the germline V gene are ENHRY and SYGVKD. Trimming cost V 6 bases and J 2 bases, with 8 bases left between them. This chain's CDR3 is CAIRDSTYNEQFF. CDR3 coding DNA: TGTGCCATCAGGGACTCCACCTACAATGAGCAGTTCTTC.

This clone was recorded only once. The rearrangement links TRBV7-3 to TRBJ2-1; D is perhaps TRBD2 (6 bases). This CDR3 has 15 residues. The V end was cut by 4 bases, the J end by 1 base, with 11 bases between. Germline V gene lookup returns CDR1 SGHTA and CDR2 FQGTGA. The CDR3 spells CASSSRDSSYNEQFF. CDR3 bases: TGTGCCAGCAGCTCTAGGGACTCTTCCTACAATGAGCAGTTCTTC.

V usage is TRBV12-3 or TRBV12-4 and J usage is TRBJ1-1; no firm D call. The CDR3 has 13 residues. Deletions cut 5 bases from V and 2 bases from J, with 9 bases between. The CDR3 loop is CASSNRENTEAFF. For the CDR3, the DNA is TGTGCCAGCAGTAACCGGGAAAACACTGAAGCTTTCTTT.

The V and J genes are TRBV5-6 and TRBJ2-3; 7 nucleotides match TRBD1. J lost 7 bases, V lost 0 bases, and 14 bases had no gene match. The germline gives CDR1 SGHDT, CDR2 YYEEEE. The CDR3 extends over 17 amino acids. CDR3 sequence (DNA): TGTGCCAGCAGCTTGGTCCTTGGGACAGCCGCACGCAATACGCAGTATTTT. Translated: CASSLVLGTAARNTQYF.

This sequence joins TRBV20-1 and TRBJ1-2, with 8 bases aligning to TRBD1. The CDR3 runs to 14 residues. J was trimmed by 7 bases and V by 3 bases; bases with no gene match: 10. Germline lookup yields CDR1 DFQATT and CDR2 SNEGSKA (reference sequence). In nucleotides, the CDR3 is TGCAGTGCTAGTCCAGGGGGCGCGATATTTGGCTACACCTTC. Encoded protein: CSASPGGAIFGYTF.

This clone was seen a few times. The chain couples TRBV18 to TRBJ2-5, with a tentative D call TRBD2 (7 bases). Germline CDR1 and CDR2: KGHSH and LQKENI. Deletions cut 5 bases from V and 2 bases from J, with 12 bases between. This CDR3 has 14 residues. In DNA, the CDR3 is TGTGCCAGCTCAGTTGGGGGGGCACAAGAGACCCAGTACTTC. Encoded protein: CASSVGGAQETQYF.

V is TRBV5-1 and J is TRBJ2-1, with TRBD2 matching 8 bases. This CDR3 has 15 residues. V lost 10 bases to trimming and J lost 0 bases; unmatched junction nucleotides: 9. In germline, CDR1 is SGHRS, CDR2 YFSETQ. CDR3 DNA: TGCGCCTCTCAGGGTAGCGGGACCTCCTACAATGAGCAGTTCTTC. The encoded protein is CASQGSGTSYNEQFF.